This T cell receptor (beta chain) was captured in a study of blood T cell repertoires in COVID-19. Study-level background: Material from acute and convalescent COVID-19 was sourced from the United States, Italy and Spain. In each case, the material was cDNA or gDNA derived from T cells, B-cell-depleted T cells, or PBMCs.

Methods used by the authors: Estimation of nucleated cell counts relied on the amplification of reference gene primers. Profiling relied on immunoSEQ multiplex PCR, and the TCRdb table lists in-frame clones only, not all of them. For V, J and clone size, that table is used; D and trimming come from the DNA. Of some 54,000 clones in the sample, about four fifths were seen once. Looked up from germline, CDR1 is KGHDR and CDR2 is SFDVKD. Losses at the gene ends were 5 bases for V and 6 bases for J; bases not matched to a gene: 8. The CDR3 contains 14 residues. This rearrangement joins TRBV24-1 to TRBJ1-1; TRBD1 matches 7 bases. The source of this sequence is a man between 70 and 80 years old with active COVID-19. The specimen sequenced was peripheral blood. CDR3 residues: CATSANYQGAEAFF. CDR3 in DNA: TGTGCCACCAGTGCTAATTATCAGGGGGCTGAAGCTTTCTTT.